This T cell receptor (beta chain) was found in a study of T cells in Graves' hyperthyroidism and ophthalmopathy. TCR beta CDR3 regions were amplified from RNA transcripts. HTBI primers were used for first-round RT-PCR of the TCR CDR3. TCRdb re-derived calls from the multiplex PCR reads in MiXCR, one entry per CDR3 protein. The sample comprises hundreds of thousands of distinct CDR3 sequences, 35% to 45% of which are singletons, and 8.9% rests with the top ten. This clonotype was seen ten or more times. This CDR3 comprises 14 residues. Trimming pared 4 bases from V and 8 bases from J, leaving 18 bases between. Per the germline V gene, CDR1 is SGDLS and CDR2 is YYNGEE. If no ophthalmopathy progression occurred within 18 months, Graves' hyperthyroidism was stable.

The V call is TRBV9, the J call TRBJ1-1, with a tentative D call TRBD1 (5 bases). The sample was blood. The receptor comes from a man younger than 35 with Graves' hyperthyroidism. The CDR3 here is CASSLLTGAPEAFF. CDR3 nucleotides: TGTGCCAGCAGCCTTTTGACCGGGGCGCCGGAAGCTTTCTTT.